These 14 T cell receptor beta chains were all obtained from the same sample, sequenced in a study of spatial heterogeneity in lung cancer. Study-level points and caveats: Intratumoral expanded alpha and beta TCR counts were found to track tumor mutation counts.

Time point indicated: sample taken at primary tumor resection. One entry per CDR3 protein, called by TCRdb with MiXCR from the 5' RACE reads. The data hold some 96,000 distinct CDR3 sequences, with under 4.5% observed a single time. For these receptors, no antigen is known. The starting material was lung tumor tissue, obtained at surgery. The receptors originated from a male donor with early-stage non-small cell lung cancer.

This clonotype has a count of ten or more. The chain joins TRBV28 to TRBJ2-7; tentative D call: TRBD2 (5 bases). The germline CDR1 and CDR2 sequences are MDHEN and SYDVKM. With 7 bases removed from V and 2 bases from J, the gap between germline ends came to 15 bases. CDR3 length: 14 residues. The CDR3 DNA follows: TGTGCCAGCACCCTTTCGGACTGGACCTACGAGCAGTACTTC. Protein sequence: CASTLSDWTYEQYF.

Many counts were recorded for this clonotype. This chain joins TRBV20-1 and TRBJ2-2; the D is unclear. The CDR3 spans 14 residues. Germline lookup yields CDR1 DFQATT and CDR2 SNEGSKA (reference sequence). Trimming pared 0 bases from V and 1 base from J, leaving 6 bases between. The CDR3 DNA is TGCAGTGCTAGAGATCCGTGGAACACCGGGGAGCTGTTTTTT. Translated, it gives CSARDPWNTGELFF.

The chain couples TRBV6-1 to TRBJ2-7, with D possibly TRBD2 on 5 matching bases. In germline, CDR1 is MNHNS, CDR2 SASEGT. With 7 bases removed from V and 6 bases from J, the gap between germline ends came to 22 bases. This CDR3 is built from 15 residues. The CDR3 DNA follows: TGTGCCAGCATTCGGACCTACATTGAGGGAAGCGAGCAGTACTTC. This translates into CASIRTYIEGSEQYF.

This clonotype was seen at least ten times. The rearrangement uses TRBV5-6 and TRBJ2-1; maybe TRBD1 (5 bases). The germline V gene has CDR1 SGHDT and CDR2 YYEEEE. CDR3 length: 13 amino acids. Between the trimmed V and J ends, which lost 4 bases and 5 bases, there was a span of 10 bases. The CDR3 sequence is CASSPRQNNEQFF. The CDR3 DNA reads as TGTGCCAGCAGCCCTAGACAGAACAATGAGCAGTTCTTC.

This clonotype was observed many times. V usage is TRBV10-3 and J usage is TRBJ2-3, with TRBD2 matching over 7 bases. The V and J ends lost 8 bases and 4 bases, in that order; junction bases with no gene match: 6. Germline assignment: CDR1 ENHRY and CDR2 SYGVKD. The CDR3 totals 13 residues. The CDR3, as DNA: TGTGCCATCCAGACTAGCCTAGCAGATACGCAGTATTTT. The encoded protein is CAIQTSLADTQYF.

This clonotype was seen ten or more times. The chain carries TRBV12-3 or TRBV12-4 and TRBJ2-7; TRBD1 might be the D (6 bases). V was shortened by 1 base and J by 6 bases, with 10 bases between the two germline ends. The CDR3 has 13 residues. CDR3 DNA: TGTGCCAGCAGTTTAGAAAGCAGGGGCGAGCAGTACTTC. It translates to CASSLESRGEQYF.

This clonotype has a handful of counts. This sequence joins TRBV5-1 and TRBJ2-7; D is possibly TRBD2 (5 bases). V lost 3 bases, J lost 5 bases, and 9 bases lay in between. This CDR3 has 12 residues. Germline V gives CDR1 SGHRS, CDR2 YFSETQ. The CDR3: CASSSAGNEQYF. As DNA, the CDR3 is TGCGCCAGCAGCTCAGCCGGGAACGAGCAGTACTTC.

This clonotype was counted ten times or more. The chain has TRBV2 and TRBJ2-1; 12 bases map to TRBD2. This CDR3 is built from 15 residues. J was trimmed by 8 bases and V by 7 bases; bases with no gene match: 9. CDR1 and CDR2 from the germline V gene are SNHLY and FYNNEI. The CDR3 DNA reads as TGTGCCAGCACCCTTGGACTAGCGGGATATTATGAGCAGTTCTTC. It translates to CASTLGLAGYYEQFF. Filled out from reference TRBV2 and TRBJ2-1, the complete variable domain reads EPEVTQTPSHQVTQMGQEVILRCVPISNHLYFYWYRQILGQKVEFLVSFYNNEISEKSEIFDDQFSVERPDGSNFTLKIRSTKLEDSAMYFCASTLGLAGYYEQFFGPGTRLTVL.

The table lists this clonotype with many counts. The chain couples TRBV20-1 to TRBJ2-4; a possible D gene is TRBD2 (5 bases). CDR3 length: 17 amino acids. Trimming stripped 5 bases from V and 3 bases from J, with 23 bases between. Germline V gives CDR1 DFQATT, CDR2 SNEGSKA (reference sequence). CDR3 sequence: CSAVSPKGDGDKNIQYF. The CDR3 coding sequence is TGCAGTGCTGTCTCTCCTAAGGGAGATGGCGACAAAAACATTCAGTACTTC.

This clonotype was seen at least ten times. This sequence joins TRBV6-5 and TRBJ2-4, with D perhaps assigned TRBD1 or TRBD2 (5 bases each). The germline V gene encodes CDR1 MNHEY and CDR2 SVGAGI. The CDR3 has 17 amino acids. The V end was cut by 5 bases, the J end by 2 bases, with 19 bases between. The CDR3, as DNA: TGTGCCAGCAGTCTCACCGGGGCCCTGGCTCCCAAAAACATTCAGTACTTC. It codes for CASSLTGALAPKNIQYF.

The V call is TRBV14, the J call TRBJ2-3, with no clear D. Germline V gene sequence: CDR1 SGHDN, CDR2 FVKESK. The CDR3 covers 12 residues. Trimming cost V 3 bases and J 4 bases, with 5 bases left between them. The CDR3 nucleotides are TGTGCCAGCAGCCATACTCCAGATACGCAGTATTTT. Its translation is CASSHTPDTQYF.

The sample holds many counts of this clonotype. CDR3 region: CASSLTGAYEQYF. CDR3 nucleotides: TGTGCCAGCAGTTTGACGGGCGCCTACGAGCAGTACTTC. The chain has TRBV27 and TRBJ2-7; D is unresolved. V lost 3 bases and J 2 bases, leaving 8 bases between the germline ends. Germline V gene data show CDR1 as MNHEY and CDR2 as SMNVEV (reference sequence). The CDR3 sequence is 13 residues long.

This clonotype was seen many times. This sequence joins TRBV6-1 and TRBJ2-7; D unclear. The CDR3 extends over 15 amino acids. V was pared by 2 bases and J by 4 bases, with 15 bases between. Germline CDR1 is MNHNS and CDR2 is SASEGT. CDR3 loop: CASSESGNYGYEQYF. The CDR3 coding sequence is TGTGCCAGCAGTGAATCGGGCAACTATGGGTACGAGCAGTACTTC.

This clonotype was seen ten or more times. The chain joins TRBV7-2 to TRBJ1-1, with 7 bases identical to TRBD1. Trimming took 0 bases from V and 6 from J; bases not matched to a gene: 4. Germline V gives CDR1 SGHTA, CDR2 FQGNSA. This CDR3 region has 14 residues. The CDR3 is CASSLAWQGAEAFF. The DNA of the CDR3 is TGTGCCAGCAGCTTAGCGTGGCAGGGGGCTGAAGCTTTCTTT. The full variable domain, rest sourced from reference TRBV7-2 and TRBJ1-1, is GAGVSQSPSNKVTEKGKDVELRCDPISGHTALYWYRQSLGQGLEFLIYFQGNSAPDKSGLPSDRFSAERTGGSVSTLTIQRTQQEDSAVYLCASSLAWQGAEAFFGQGTRLTVV.